One and the same sample provided the 13 T cell receptor beta chains below, sequenced in a study of control samples from healthy donors and cancer patients. The method was immunoSEQ multiplex PCR; TCRdb's version includes in-frame clones alone and lacks a portion of them. The table records roughly 55,000 clones, around 95% of them present only once. The sequenced sample was blood. The receptor source for this set is a woman younger than 30 in good health.

The chain uses TRBV19 and TRBJ1-4; D is unresolved. V lost 7 bases to trimming and J lost 5 bases, with 17 bases between them. The V gene's germline CDR1 is LNHDA and CDR2 SQIVND (reference sequence). This CDR3 is 15 amino acids long. The CDR3 nucleotides are TGTGCCAGTACTCACGACCGGCCACCCAATGAAAAACTGTTTTTT. Its protein product is CASTHDRPPNEKLFF.

The V and J genes are TRBV5-1 and TRBJ1-1, with D possibly matching TRBD1 (6 bases). CDR1 and CDR2 (germline): SGHRS, YFSETQ. V was shortened by 3 bases and J by 7 bases, with 13 bases between the two germline ends. CDR3 length: 13 residues. The CDR3 is CASSSGVTGEAFF. DNA for the CDR3: TGCGCCAGCAGCTCCGGAGTGACAGGTGAAGCTTTCTTT.

The chain carries TRBV7-9 and TRBJ1-1, with D tentatively TRBD1 (5 bases). The CDR3 sequence is 13 residues long. The V and J ends lost 1 base and 10 bases respectively, with 13 bases between them. In germline, CDR1 is SEHNR, CDR2 FQNEAQ (reference sequence). CDR3 nucleotide sequence: TGTGCCAGCAGCTTAGAAGGCGGGGGATCAGCTTTCTTT. It yields the protein CASSLEGGGSAFF. Based on the CDR3 plus reference TRBV7-9 and TRBJ1-1, the full variable domain is DTGVSQNPRHKITKRGQNVTFRCDPISEHNRLYWYRQTLGQGPEFLTYFQNEAQLEKSRLLSDRFSAERPKGSFSTLEIQRTEQGDSAMYLCASSLEGGGSAFFGQGTRLTVV.

This clone was detected once. The chain employs TRBV10-1 and TRBJ1-1; D not resolved. Trimming removed 3 bases at V and 10 bases at J, with 15 bases between. The CDR3 is 13 amino acids. Germline V lookup: CDR1 WNHNN, CDR2 SYGVQD (reference sequence). CDR3 DNA sequence: TGCGCCAGCAGTGAAAAGGCCCCCTGGGGAGCTTTCTTT. Encoded protein: CASSEKAPWGAFF.

The rearrangement uses TRBV6-1 and TRBJ2-1, with TRBD2 identical over 11 bases. The CDR3 length is 15 residues. The V segment lost 1 base and the J segment 12 bases; nucleotides outside the gene matches: 8. The V gene's germline CDR1 is MNHNS and CDR2 SASEGT. The CDR3 loop reads CASSEGSGGADRQFF. As DNA, the CDR3 is TGTGCCAGCAGTGAAGGTAGCGGGGGGGCCGATCGGCAGTTCTTC.

The chain combines TRBV7-2 with TRBJ2-7; D is unclear. Trimming took 0 bases from V and 0 from J, leaving 9 bases between them. The V gene's germline CDR1 is SGHTA and CDR2 FQGNSA. CDR3 length: 15 residues. The CDR3 DNA is TGTGCCAGCAGCTTAGCGGGCACCTACTCCTACGAGCAGTACTTC. Translated, it gives CASSLAGTYSYEQYF.

This chain links TRBV6-5 with TRBJ1-1; 7 nucleotides align to TRBD1. The germline CDR1 and CDR2 sequences are MNHEY and SVGAGI. The CDR3 loop spans 14 amino acids. The ends lost 2 bases at V and 6 bases at J; junction bases unmatched: 6. The CDR3 coding sequence is TGTGCCAGCAGTTACACACAGGGGAGCGCTGAAGCTTTCTTT. Protein: CASSYTQGSAEAFF.

This clone was seen just once. The chain has TRBV6-5 and TRBJ2-3; D is unclear. The V gene's germline CDR1 is MNHEY and CDR2 SVGAGI. The CDR3 runs 14 residues. V shed 3 bases and J shed 0 bases, with 7 bases lying between them. This chain's CDR3 is CASSYSVSTDTQYF. CDR3 sequence (DNA): TGTGCCAGCAGTTATTCGGTGAGCACAGATACGCAGTATTTT.

J is TRBJ1-6 and V is TRBV5-6, with 7 bases lining up with TRBD1. Germline V gives CDR1 SGHDT, CDR2 YYEEEE. This CDR3 contains 15 residues. J was trimmed by 7 bases and V by 3 bases; bases with no gene match: 7. The CDR3 sequence: CASSSRQGKNSPLHF. CDR3 nucleotides: TGTGCCAGCAGCTCGCGACAGGGTAAGAATTCACCCCTCCACTTT.

The CDR3 here is CASRTGENTEAFF. For the CDR3, the DNA is TGTGCCAGCAGGACAGGAGAGAACACTGAAGCTTTCTTT. This chain links TRBV2 with TRBJ1-1; weak D call: TRBD1 (6 bases). CDR1 is SNHLY and CDR2 is FYNNEI in the germline V gene. The CDR3 runs 13 residues. The V end lost 6 bases, the J end lost 1 base, and 9 bases lay between the germline ends.

The V gene is TRBV14, the J gene TRBJ1-2; 8 positions match TRBD1. The CDR3 loop spans 16 amino acids. Losses at the gene ends were 3 bases for V and 1 base for J; bases not matched to a gene: 7. Germline V gene sequence: CDR1 SGHDN, CDR2 FVKESK. The CDR3 sequence: CASSQLRTGLNYGYTF. The CDR3 coding sequence is TGTGCCAGCAGCCAGCTTAGGACAGGGCTTAACTATGGCTACACCTTC.

This clone came up once. CDR3 in DNA: TGCAGCTCCGTTCCGCCTAGGACCTACGAGCAGTACTTC. Translating it yields CSSVPPRTYEQYF. The J gene is TRBJ2-7, the V gene TRBV29-1; D unresolved. V was shortened by 8 bases and J by 2 bases, with 16 bases between the two germline ends. The V gene's germline CDR1 is SQVTM and CDR2 ANQGSEA. The CDR3 is 13 residues long.

V and J are TRBV5-4 and TRBJ2-3; 9 bases align to TRBD2. V lost 2 bases and J lost 0; bases outside the gene matches: 1. The CDR3 extends over 15 amino acids. In germline, CDR1 is SGHNT, CDR2 YYREEE (reference sequence). The CDR3 DNA is TGTGCCAGCAGCTTAAGCGGGGGGAGCACAGATACGCAGTATTTT. Its translation is CASSLSGGSTDTQYF.